Reported below is one T cell receptor (beta chain). Its matching antigen is unknown. CDR3 length equals 13 residues. The V gene's germline CDR1 is SGHDN and CDR2 FVKESK. V was clipped by 3 bases and J by 5 bases, with 10 bases between them. This entry is derived from a study of a mutant IDH1 vaccine in newly diagnosed glioma. Only in-frame clones appear in the TCRdb table, and some are missing; sequencing was by immunoSEQ multiplex PCR. The sample carries 38,000 or so clones, about four fifths recorded once. Time point here: week 23, last vaccination. Doses comprised 300 ug of mutant IDH1 20-mer peptide each, plus topical imiquimod.

The rearrangement links TRBV14 to TRBJ2-5; D gene ambiguous. This clonotype originated in a man aged 40-55 years with glioma. Sequencing was performed on PBMCs, taken from a glioma patient whose treatment included an IDH1 peptide vaccine. The CDR3 protein is CASSHVQSETQYF. CDR3 coding DNA: TGTGCCAGCAGCCACGTCCAATCGGAGACCCAGTACTTC.